One and the same sample provided the 10 T cell receptor beta chains below, sequenced in a study of blood T cell repertoires in COVID-19. Produced via immunoSEQ multiplex PCR; TCRdb's table is partial and in-frame only. The sample carries 150,000 to 200,000 clones, around 82% recorded once. What was sequenced was peripheral blood. Receptors were obtained from a human donor with acute or convalescent COVID-19. The donor label of this sample is uncertain.

The V call is TRBV28, the J call TRBJ2-7; 7 nucleotides align to TRBD2. With 7 bases clipped from V and 3 bases from J, the junction kept 12 bases outside the gene matches. Germline V gives CDR1 MDHEN, CDR2 SYDVKM. This CDR3 comprises 15 residues. The CDR3 is CASTPRGEVFYEQYF. The CDR3 DNA follows: TGTGCCAGCACCCCCCGGGGGGAAGTTTTCTACGAGCAGTACTTC. The variable domain in full, completed from reference TRBV28 and TRBJ2-7, reads DVKVTQSSRYLVKRTGEKVFLECVQDMDHENMFWYRQDPGLGLRLIYFSYDVKMKEKGDIPEGYSVSREKKERFSLILESASTNQTSMYLCASTPRGEVFYEQYFGPGTRLTVT.

The chain has TRBV7-9 and TRBJ1-3; D is ambiguous. Trimming took off 5 bases at V and 0 bases at J, with 11 bases between the two ends. The CDR3 spans 15 residues. Looked up from germline, CDR1 is SEHNR and CDR2 is FQNEAQ (reference sequence). This CDR3 is CASSPPVSSGNTIYF. In nucleotides, the CDR3 is TGTGCCAGCAGCCCCCCGGTTAGCTCTGGAAACACCATATATTTT.

The rearrangement links TRBV3-1 (or the pseudogene TRBV3-2) to TRBJ2-5; 9 bases line up with TRBD2. J gave up 4 bases and V 1 base, and 10 bases lay outside the gene matches. CDR3 length equals 17 residues. Per germline, CDR1 LGHDT and CDR2 YNNKEL (reference sequence). DNA of the CDR3: TGTGCCAGCAGCCAAGGTAATAGCGGGAGAGTACGAGAGACCCAGTACTTC. Protein: CASSQGNSGRVRETQYF.

The rearrangement uses TRBV7-2 and TRBJ1-4; 7 positions agree with TRBD1. The V gene's germline CDR1 is SGHTA and CDR2 FQGNSA. This CDR3 is built from 15 residues. After removal of 5 bases from V and 8 bases from J, the junction contained 11 bases not matched to a gene. CDR3 residues: CASSPRQGGAEKLFF. The DNA for the CDR3 is TGTGCCAGCAGCCCGAGACAGGGAGGCGCGGAAAAACTGTTTTTT.

This chain links TRBV6-1 with TRBJ1-2; 7 nucleotides agree with TRBD1. The CDR3 loop spans 15 amino acids. Germline trimming cut 3 bases from V and 2 bases from J; bases unmatched to any gene: 6. Germline assignment: CDR1 MNHNS and CDR2 SASEGT. The CDR3 is CASSDWTGPNYGYTF. The CDR3 region has the DNA TGTGCCAGCAGTGATTGGACAGGACCCAACTATGGCTACACCTTC.

This clone was observed a handful of times. The chain is built from TRBV10-3 and TRBJ1-2; 7 bases agree with TRBD1. The CDR3 consists of 13 residues. After removal of 3 bases from V and 8 bases from J, the junction contained 6 bases not matched to a gene. CDR1 is ENHRY and CDR2 is SYGVKD in the germline V gene. The DNA for the CDR3 is TGTGCCATCAGTGACGGGCAGGGGGAGGGCTACACCTTC. Translating gives CAISDGQGEGYTF.

The chain links TRBV6-5 to TRBJ1-2, with D uncertain. The CDR3 loop spans 16 amino acids. Germline-derived CDR1 and CDR2 are MNHEY and SVGAGI. V lost 0 bases to trimming and J lost 6 bases, with 17 bases between them. CDR3 residues: CASSYSWEASWDGYTF. The CDR3 nucleotides are TGTGCCAGCAGTTACTCGTGGGAGGCCTCTTGGGATGGCTACACCTTC.

The chain is built from TRBV6-1 and TRBJ1-5; possible D gene TRBD1, 5 bases. Deletions cut 3 bases from V and 6 bases from J, with 9 bases between. The CDR3 consists of 13 residues. Germline V gives CDR1 MNHNS, CDR2 SASEGT. CDR3 loop: CASSDGRGQPQHF. In DNA form, the CDR3 reads TGTGCCAGCAGTGATGGGAGGGGTCAGCCCCAGCATTTT.

This chain uses TRBV7-8 with TRBJ1-2; D is ambiguous. The CDR3 is 14 residues long. V lost 5 bases, J lost 3 bases, and 13 bases lay in between. From germline, CDR1 is SGHVS and CDR2 FQNEAQ. CDR3 in amino acids: CASSPRTGDYGYTF. CDR3 sequence (DNA): TGTGCCAGCAGCCCTCGGACGGGAGACTATGGCTACACCTTC. The full variable domain, rest sourced from reference TRBV7-8 and TRBJ1-2, is GAGVSQSPRYKVAKRGQDVALRCDPISGHVSLFWYQQALGQGPEFLTYFQNEAQLDKSGLPSDRFFAERPEGSVSTLKIQRTQQEDSAVYLCASSPRTGDYGYTFGSGTRLTVV.

CDR3 amino acids: CASRGTGRSYEQYF. In nucleotides, the CDR3 is TGTGCCAGCAGGGGGACTGGAAGGTCCTACGAGCAGTACTTC. This rearrangement joins TRBV27 to TRBJ2-7; D possibly corresponds to TRBD2 (6 bases). Deletions cut 6 bases from V and 1 base from J, with 13 bases between. The CDR3 contains 14 residues. The germline CDR1 and CDR2 sequences are MNHEY and SMNVEV (reference sequence).